This T cell receptor (beta chain) appears in the sequencing data of a study of OX40 agonist ivuxolimab in advanced cancers. Whole-study context: A diagnosis of hepatocellular carcinoma, melanoma, renal cell or head and neck cancer was present in dose-escalation patients.

As for this clone: Its antigen is not identified.

Patients with a history of autoimmune disease or on systemic immunosuppression were excluded. The CDR3 runs 17 residues. Germline loops: CDR1 KGHSH, CDR2 LQKENI. Study-wide results and limits: Partial responders treated at 0.1-3.0 mg/kg exhibited clonal expansion among the lowest measured. The authors did not determine the antigen specificity of the expanded peripheral T cells.

Generated by immunoSEQ multiplex PCR, the TCRdb table keeps only in-frame clones and is missing some. The sample includes tens of thousands of clones, approximately 90% of them seen just once. This sample comprised CD4+ or CD8+ T cells sorted from blood, obtained in a trial of the OX40 agonist ivuxolimab. The receptor comes from an adult with an advanced solid tumor such as melanoma, head and neck, liver or kidney cancer. V is TRBV18 and J is TRBJ2-5, with 7 bases matching TRBD1. TRBJ2-7 matches the DNA end more closely, so the J call is doubtful. The CDR3 nucleotides are TGTGCCAGCTCAGCCTTGCCCGACAGGGCCCCTCGCTACGAGCAGTACTTC. As protein: CASSALPDRAPRYEQYF.